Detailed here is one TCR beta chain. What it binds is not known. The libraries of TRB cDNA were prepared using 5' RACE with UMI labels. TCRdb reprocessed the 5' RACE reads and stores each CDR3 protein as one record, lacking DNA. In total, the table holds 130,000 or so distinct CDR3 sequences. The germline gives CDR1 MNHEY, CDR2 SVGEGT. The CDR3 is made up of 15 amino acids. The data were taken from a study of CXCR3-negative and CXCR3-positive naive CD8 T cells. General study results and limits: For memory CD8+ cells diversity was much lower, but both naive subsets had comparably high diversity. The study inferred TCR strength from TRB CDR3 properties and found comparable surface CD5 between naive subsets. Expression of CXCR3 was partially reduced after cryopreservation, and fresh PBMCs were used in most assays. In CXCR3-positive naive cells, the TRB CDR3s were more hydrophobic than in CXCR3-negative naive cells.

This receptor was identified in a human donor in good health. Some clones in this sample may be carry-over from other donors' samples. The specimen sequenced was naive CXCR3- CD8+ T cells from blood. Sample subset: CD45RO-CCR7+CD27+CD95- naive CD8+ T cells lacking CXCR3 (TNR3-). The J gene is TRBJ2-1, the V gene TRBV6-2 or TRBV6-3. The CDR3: CASSSFEAAYNEQFF.